This paragraph reports one T cell receptor beta chain. Its cognate antigen is unknown. TCRdb independently ran MiXCR on the reads; one entry per CDR3 protein. The repertoire has hundreds of thousands of distinct CDR3 sequences, almost 30% of them found once; the top ten carry around 20%. This entry comes from a study of T cell repertoires in cytomegalovirus infection. Study as a whole: In the study, CMV epitopes included recently identified HLA-C-restricted and well-studied HLA-B-restricted ones. From public TCR beta signatures came an indication of both CMV infection and matching HLA type.

Study-wide points: Pooled public TCR beta family frequency picked out CMV carriers with the relevant HLA. CMV-specific TCR beta clonotypes restricted by HLA-C were the ones dominating the ex vivo response.

Germline V lookup: CDR1 DFQATT, CDR2 SNEGSKA (reference sequence). The CDR3 contains 15 residues. With 1 base removed from V and 0 bases from J, the gap between germline ends came to 12 bases. The clonotype originates from a human donor in good health (CMV status not recorded). Some clones in this sample may be carry-over from other donors' samples. The sample consisted of cultured PBMCs, taken from culture after CMV antigen stimulation. The chain employs TRBV20-1 and TRBJ1-1; D is unresolved. CDR3 residues: CSARGGGHLNTEAFF. As DNA, the CDR3 is TGCAGTGCTAGAGGGGGTGGGCATTTGAACACTGAAGCTTTCTTT.